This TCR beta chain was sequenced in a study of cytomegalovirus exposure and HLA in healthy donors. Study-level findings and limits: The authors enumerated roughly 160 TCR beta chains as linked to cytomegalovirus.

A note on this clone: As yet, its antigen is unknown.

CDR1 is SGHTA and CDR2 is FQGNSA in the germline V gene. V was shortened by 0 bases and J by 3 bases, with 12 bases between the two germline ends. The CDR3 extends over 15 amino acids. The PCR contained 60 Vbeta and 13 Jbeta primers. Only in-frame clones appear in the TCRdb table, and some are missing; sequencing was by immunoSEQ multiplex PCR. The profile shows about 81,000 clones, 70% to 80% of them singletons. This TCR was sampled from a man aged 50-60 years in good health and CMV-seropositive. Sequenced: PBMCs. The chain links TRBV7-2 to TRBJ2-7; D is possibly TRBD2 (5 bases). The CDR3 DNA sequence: TGTGCCAGCAGCTTAGCGCGGATAGCGAGCTACGAGCAGTACTTC. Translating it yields CASSLARIASYEQYF.